This T cell receptor beta chain was observed in a study of T cell repertoires in aging, cancer and after chemotherapy. Multiplex touch-down PCR with TRB-A/B primers amplified rearranged V-D-J TRB sequences. Via MiXCR, TCRdb re-called the multiplex PCR reads, giving one row per CDR3 protein. The table has around 5,000 distinct CDR3 sequences, about 21% seen once. V lost 0 bases to trimming and J lost 1 base, with 6 bases between them. The CDR3 spans 14 residues. Per the germline V gene, CDR1 is DFQATT and CDR2 is SNEGSKA (reference sequence). Peripheral blood genomic DNA, not sorted cells or RNA, was the template.

This TCR came from a human donor in good health. The donor label of this sample is uncertain. This chain connects TRBV20-1 to TRBJ2-2; D unclear. Sequenced: blood. CDR3: CSARDRVNTGELFF. CDR3 nucleotide sequence: TGCAGTGCTAGAGATAGGGTGAACACCGGGGAGCTGTTTTTT.